The clone carrying this TCR beta chain was observed a few times. The antigen is undetermined. Germline loops: CDR1 SGHTA, CDR2 FQGNSA. The CDR3 contains 13 residues. V lost 3 bases to trimming and J lost 4 bases; unmatched junction nucleotides: 1. This record comes from a study of cytomegalovirus exposure and HLA in healthy donors. 60 Vbeta and 13 Jbeta primers were used in PCR. TCRdb's copy holds only in-frame clones and misses some; the assay was immunoSEQ multiplex PCR. The table includes around 130,000 clones, around three quarters detected once. Study conclusions and caveats: Sequencing likely caused a cluster of highly shared sequence variants. Some TCR beta chains (164 of them) were listed as cytomegalovirus-associated. It was reported in a later analysis that an Asian-associated ancestry cluster showed fewer N-insertions than the roughly 670-donor mean.

Sequenced: PBMCs. This receptor was identified in a woman aged 45-60 years in good health and CMV-seronegative. This chain joins TRBV7-2 and TRBJ2-5; 8 bases match TRBD2. The CDR3 loop reads CASSFGGGETQYF. In DNA, the CDR3 is TGTGCCAGCAGCTTCGGGGGGGGAGAGACCCAGTACTTC. Filled out from reference TRBV7-2 and TRBJ2-5, the complete variable domain reads GAGVSQSPSNKVTEKGKDVELRCDPISGHTALYWYRQSLGQGLEFLIYFQGNSAPDKSGLPSDRFSAERTGGSVSTLTIQRTQQEDSAVYLCASSFGGGETQYFGPGTRLLVL.